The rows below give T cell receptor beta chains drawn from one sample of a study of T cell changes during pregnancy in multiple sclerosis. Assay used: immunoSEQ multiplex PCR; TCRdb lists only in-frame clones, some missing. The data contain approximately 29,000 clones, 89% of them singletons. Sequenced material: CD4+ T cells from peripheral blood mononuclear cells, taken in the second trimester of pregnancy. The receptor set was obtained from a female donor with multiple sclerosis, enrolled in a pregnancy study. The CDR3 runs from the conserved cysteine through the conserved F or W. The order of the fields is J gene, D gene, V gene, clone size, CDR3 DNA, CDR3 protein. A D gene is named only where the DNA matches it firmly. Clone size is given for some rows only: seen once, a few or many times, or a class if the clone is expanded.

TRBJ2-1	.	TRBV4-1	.	TGCGCCAGCAGCCGAAGACTCGAACGGAGATACAATGAGCAGTTCTTC	CASSRRLERRYNEQFF
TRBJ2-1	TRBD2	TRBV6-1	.	TGTGCCAGCAGTGAATACAGCGGGGACTACAATGAGCAGTTCTTC	CASSEYSGDYNEQFF
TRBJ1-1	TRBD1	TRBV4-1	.	TGCGCCAGCAGCCAAGTCGGACAGGGGGTTGAAGCTTTCTTT	CASSQVGQGVEAFF
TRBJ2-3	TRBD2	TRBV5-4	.	TGTGCCAGCTCGCTAGCGGGGGGCGGGACAGATACGCAGTATTTT	CASSLAGGGTDTQYF
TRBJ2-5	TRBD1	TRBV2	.	TGTGCCAATCAGGGGGCTATAGGCCAAGAGACCCAGTACTTC	CANQGAIGQETQYF
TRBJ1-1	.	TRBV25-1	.	TGTGCCAGCAGTGAATTCGGCACAGCGAACACTGAAGCTTTCTTT	CASSEFGTANTEAFF
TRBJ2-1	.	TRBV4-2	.	TGTGCCAGCAGCCAAGAGCCTAGCACCTACAATGAGCAGTTCTTC	CASSQEPSTYNEQFF
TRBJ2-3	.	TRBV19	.	TGTGCCAGTAGTATAGGAGGGGGACCCGGCACAGATACGCAGTATTTT	CASSIGGGPGTDTQYF
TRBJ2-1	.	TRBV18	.	TGTGCCAGCTCACCGGGGAGGCCTATGGTCCATGAGCAGTTCTTC	CASSPGRPMVHEQFF
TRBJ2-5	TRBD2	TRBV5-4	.	TGTGCCAGCAGCTTGGAACGGGGGGGAGAGACCCAGTACTTC	CASSLERGGETQYF
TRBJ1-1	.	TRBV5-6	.	TGTGCCAGCAGCTACAGGGTCCTGAACACTGAAGCTTTCTTT	CASSYRVLNTEAFF
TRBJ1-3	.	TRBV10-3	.	TGTGCCATCCGGAGAGGTTCTGGGTATGGAAACACCATATATTTT	CAIRRGSGYGNTIYF
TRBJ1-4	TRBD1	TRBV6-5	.	TGTGCCAGCAGTCGAACGGGACAGGGGTCGTCAAAACTGTTTTTT	CASSRTGQGSSKLFF
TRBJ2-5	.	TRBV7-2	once	TGTGCCAGCAGCTTCCCCCAAGCTGGGACCCAGTACTTC	CASSFPQAGTQYF
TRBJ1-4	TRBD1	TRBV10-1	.	TGCGCCAGCAGTGAGTGGGACAGGTTAGCAACTAATGAAAAACTGTTTTTT	CASSEWDRLATNEKLFF
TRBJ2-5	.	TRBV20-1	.	TGCAGTGCGCCAGTCTTCGAGACCCAGTACTTC	CSAPVFETQYF
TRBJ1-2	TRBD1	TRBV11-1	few	TGTGCCAGCAGCTCCAGGGGGGAAGGCTACACCTTC	CASSSRGEGYTF
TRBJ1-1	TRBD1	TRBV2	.	TGTGCCAGCACGGGGACAGGGAGGAACACTGAAGCTTTCTTT	CASTGTGRNTEAFF
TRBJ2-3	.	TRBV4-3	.	TGCGCCAGCAGCCAAGCCTCGGGGTATACGCAGTATTTT	CASSQASGYTQYF
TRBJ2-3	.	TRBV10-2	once	TGCGCCAGCACCATAGGGGGGGCGGAGGGGGCAGATACGCAGTATTTT	CASTIGGAEGADTQYF
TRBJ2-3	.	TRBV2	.	TGTGCCAGCAGGGGCCGAAGCACAGATACGCAGTATTTT	CASRGRSTDTQYF
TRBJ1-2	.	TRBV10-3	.	TGTGCCATCAGTGAGACAGCACCCAACTATGGCTACACCTTC	CAISETAPNYGYTF
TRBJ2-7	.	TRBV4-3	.	TGCGCCAGCAGCCCAAGAGGGCGTAAGGGAATCAGCGAGCAGTACTTC	CASSPRGRKGISEQYF
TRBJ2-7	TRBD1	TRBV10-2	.	TGCGCCAGCAGCGCTCCGGGACAGGGGGTCTCCTACGAGCAGTACTTC	CASSAPGQGVSYEQYF
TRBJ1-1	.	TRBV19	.	TGTGCCAGTAGTATACACGGTGAACCTCTGAACACTGAAGCTTTCTTT	CASSIHGEPLNTEAFF
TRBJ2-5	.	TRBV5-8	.	TGTGCCACTTACCGAGGACTCTTTCAAGAGACCCAGTACTTC	CATYRGLFQETQYF
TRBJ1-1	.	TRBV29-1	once	TGCAGCGCCGCCAGGGCGAACACTGAAGCTTTCTTT	CSAARANTEAFF
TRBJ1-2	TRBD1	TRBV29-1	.	TGCAGCGTTGTGACAGGGGGTGGCGGCTACACCTTC	CSVVTGGGGYTF
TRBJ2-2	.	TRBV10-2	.	TGCGCCAGCAGGACAGGCTGGAACACCGGGGAGCTGTTTTTT	CASRTGWNTGELFF
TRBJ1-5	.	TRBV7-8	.	TGTGCCAGCAGCCTAGATAGAGCAGGGGAGATGAATCAGCCCCAGCATTTT	CASSLDRAGEMNQPQHF
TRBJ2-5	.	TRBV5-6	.	TGTGCCAGCAGCTTTCGTGGCGGGGGCAACCAAGAGACCCAGTACTTC	CASSFRGGGNQETQYF
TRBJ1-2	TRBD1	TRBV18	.	TGTGCCAGCTCACTGCAGGGGGCAGCTGGCTACACCTTC	CASSLQGAAGYTF
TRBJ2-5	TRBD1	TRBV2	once	TGTGCCAGCAGTGATGGGACAGGGAAGGAGACCCAGTACTTC	CASSDGTGKETQYF
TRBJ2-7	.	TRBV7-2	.	TGTGCCAGCAGCTCCGCTTACCAGGGGAACGAGCAGTACTTC	CASSSAYQGNEQYF
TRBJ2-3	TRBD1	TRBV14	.	TGTGCCAGCAGCCCGGAGACAGGGGGCCTCCCTGCGCGCACAGATACGCAGTATTTT	CASSPETGGLPARTDTQYF
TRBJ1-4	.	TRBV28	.	TGTGCCAGCAGTTCGACGGGACAAGAATGGACTAATGAAAAACTGTTTTTT	CASSSTGQEWTNEKLFF
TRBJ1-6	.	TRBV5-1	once	TGCGCCAGCAGCTTGTACAGGGCTGCTAATTCACCCCTCCACTTT	CASSLYRAANSPLHF
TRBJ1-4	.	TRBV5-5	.	TGTGCCAGCAGCTTCCTCGGGGGACTCAGGCCTTCTAATGAAAAACTGTTTTTT	CASSFLGGLRPSNEKLFF
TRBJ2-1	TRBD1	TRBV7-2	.	TGTGCCAGCAGCCACCGGGACAGGGGTTTAAGCTCCTACAATGAGCAGTTCTTC	CASSHRDRGLSSYNEQFF
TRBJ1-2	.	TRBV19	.	TGTGCCAGTAGTAGGACAAGGTCCCTCTATGGCTACACCTTC	CASSRTRSLYGYTF
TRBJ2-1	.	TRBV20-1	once	TGCAGTGCGGGTTTGCAGGATGAGCAGTTCTTC	CSAGLQDEQFF
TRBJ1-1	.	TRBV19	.	TGTGCCACCCAGGGCAGGAGCACTGAAGCTTTCTTT	CATQGRSTEAFF
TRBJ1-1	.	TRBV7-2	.	TGTGCCAGCAGCCCTCCGGGGGACACTGAAGCTTTCTTT	CASSPPGDTEAFF
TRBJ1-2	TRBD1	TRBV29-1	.	TGCAGCTTCCGACAGGGGCCACCTGCTAACTATGGCTACACCTTC	CSFRQGPPANYGYTF
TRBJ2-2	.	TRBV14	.	TGTGCCAGCAGCCAAGTTCTGGGGGCGACCGGGGAGCTGTTTTTT	CASSQVLGATGELFF
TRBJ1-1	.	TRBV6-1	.	TGTGCCAGCAGTGTGCGAGGGTTGAACACTGAAGCTTTCTTT	CASSVRGLNTEAFF
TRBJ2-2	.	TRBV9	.	TGTGCCAGCAGCGTAGGACCGGGGGACACCGGGGAGCTGTTTTTT	CASSVGPGDTGELFF
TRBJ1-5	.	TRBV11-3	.	TGTGCCAGCAGCTTAAAAAAGGAGGGAAGCAATCAGCCCCAGCATTTT	CASSLKKEGSNQPQHF
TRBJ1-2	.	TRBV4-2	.	TGTGCCAGCAGCCGAGGGGAACCAGGGGCCCACTATGGCTACACCTTC	CASSRGEPGAHYGYTF
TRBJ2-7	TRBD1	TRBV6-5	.	TGTGCCAGCAGTCGAACAGACAGGGGATACGAGCAGTACTTC	CASSRTDRGYEQYF
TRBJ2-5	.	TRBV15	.	TGTGCCACCAGCCCCGCCCTCCGCGCCCAGTACTTC	CATSPALRAQYF
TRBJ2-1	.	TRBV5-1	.	TGCGCCAGCAGCTTGGTATCGGTTGCCTACAATGAGCAGTTCTTC	CASSLVSVAYNEQFF
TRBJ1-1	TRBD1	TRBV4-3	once	TGCGCCAGCAGCCAAGCTGGAGTAGGACAGGGAAGCACTGAAGCTTTCTTT	CASSQAGVGQGSTEAFF
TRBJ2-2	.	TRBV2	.	TGTGCCAGCACCACAGAAACCACCGGGGAGCTGTTTTTT	CASTTETTGELFF
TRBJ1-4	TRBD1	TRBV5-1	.	TGCGCCAGCAGGGGACAGGGGAATGAAAAACTGTTTTTT	CASRGQGNEKLFF
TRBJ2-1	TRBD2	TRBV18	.	TGTGCCAGCTCACCCCAAGCGACTAGCGGGGGGGCGAATGAGCAGTTCTTC	CASSPQATSGGANEQFF
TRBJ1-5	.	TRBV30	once	TGTGCCTGGAGTCAGTCAGGCGATCAGCCCCAGCATTTT	CAWSQSGDQPQHF
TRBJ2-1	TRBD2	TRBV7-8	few	TGTGCCAGCAGCAAAGGAAGCGGGGGGAATGAGCAGTTCTTC	CASSKGSGGNEQFF